This entry describes one T cell receptor beta chain. Its antigen remains unidentified. The data derive from a study of cytomegalovirus exposure and HLA in healthy donors. About the study: Later analysis reported that the 120 or so validation repertoires shared the platform of the approximately 690 first-cohort repertoires. General study results and limits: A list of approximately 160 TCR beta chains associated with cytomegalovirus was given. It was reportedly the case that the classifier diagnosed cytomegalovirus status with high specificity and sensitivity.

J lost 2 bases, V lost 4 bases, and 10 bases had no gene match. This CDR3 region has 17 residues. Germline loops: CDR1 LNHDA, CDR2 SQIVND (reference sequence). Measured with immunoSEQ multiplex PCR; TCRdb has only the in-frame clones, and not every one. The table includes 100,000 to 150,000 clones, around 90% detected once. The specimen sequenced was PBMCs. The sequence was obtained from a woman aged 18-30 years in good health and CMV-seronegative. This rearrangement joins TRBV19 to TRBJ1-5; 8 positions match TRBD1. CDR3 in amino acids: CASSKGAGGGGNQPQHF. CDR3 coding DNA: TGTGCCAGTAGTAAGGGGGCAGGGGGCGGTGGCAATCAGCCCCAGCATTTT. Together with reference TRBV19 and TRBJ1-5, the CDR3 gives the full variable domain: DGGITQSPKYLFRKEGQNVTLSCEQNLNHDAMYWYRQDPGQGLRLIYYSQIVNDFQKGDIAEGYSVSREKKESFPLTVTSAQKNPTAFYLCASSKGAGGGGNQPQHFGDGTRLSIL.